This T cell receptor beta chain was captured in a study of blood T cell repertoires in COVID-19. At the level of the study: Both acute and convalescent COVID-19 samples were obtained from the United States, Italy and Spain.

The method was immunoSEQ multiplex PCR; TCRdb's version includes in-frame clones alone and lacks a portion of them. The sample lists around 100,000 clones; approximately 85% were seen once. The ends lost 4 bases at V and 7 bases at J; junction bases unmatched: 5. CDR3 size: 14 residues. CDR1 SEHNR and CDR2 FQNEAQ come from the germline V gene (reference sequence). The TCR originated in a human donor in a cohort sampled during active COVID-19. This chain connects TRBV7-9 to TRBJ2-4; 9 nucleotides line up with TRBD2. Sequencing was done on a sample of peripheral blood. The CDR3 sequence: CASSSSGGTNIQYF. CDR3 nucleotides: TGTGCCAGCAGCTCAAGCGGGGGGACGAACATTCAGTACTTC.